This T cell receptor (beta chain) was identified in a study of blood T cells in healthy people across ages. On the study more broadly: About one barcoded TCR beta cDNA was captured per two T cells. Regarding the study as a whole: Naive T cell percentage showed a strong correlation with the diversity of TCR beta.

In regard to this clonotype: Its antigen is not identified.

A J-beta primer mix and a sample-barcoded 5' primer were used in a second PCR of roughly 6 to 11 cycles. All samples yielded 3 million or more CDR3-containing paired-end reads. Each CDR3 protein is one row after TCRdb ran MiXCR on the 5' RACE reads. This table holds 2 million or so distinct CDR3 sequences, roughly 49% found once. Investigators took approximately 9.4 milliliters of peripheral blood from every donor. The CDR3 runs 19 residues. CDR1 is LGHNA, CDR2 YNFKEQ, per germline. With 1 base removed from V and 4 bases from J, the gap between germline ends came to 20 bases. Sequences were obtained from blood. The chain uses TRBV4-2 and TRBJ2-6; D is undetermined. The sequence came from a woman in her thirties or forties in good health. The CDR3 DNA follows: TGTGCCAGCAGCCAAGGGGATCTGGGATCAGTGTGGGGGGCCAACGTCCTGACTTTC. The encoded protein is CASSQGDLGSVWGANVLTF.